This T cell receptor (beta chain) is from a study of PD-L1 blockade in urothelial cancer listed by TCRdb under 2017. The study in broad terms: Every patient began therapy around 2014 and was given atezolizumab 1,200 mg intravenously every 3 weeks. About 90% of the roughly 30 patients were identified as males with urothelial cancer of bladder origin, and a prior smoking history was reported by 18 of 29 patients. An ECOG performance status of 0 or 1 was recorded for the patients, and 0 to 3 prior chemotherapy regimens had been received by the patients. Blood samples were analyzed 3 weeks after the start of treatment (second dose) and 6 weeks after the start of treatment. Blood samples gave a median of 141,255 T cells and 80,000 or so unique TCRs, with a median clonality of approximately 0.08. An exploratory multi-omic analysis was conducted of the somatic, immune and clinical correlates of response to PD-L1 blockade with atezolizumab in urothelial cancer. Pretreatment tumor samples, along with matched peripheral blood collected serially before and after atezolizumab treatment, underwent TCR sequencing. Progression-free survival longer than 6 months counted as durable clinical benefit, and TCR features were additionally tested against both progression-free and overall survival. In the same patients, whole exome sequencing and RNA sequencing of pretreatment tumors were performed in addition to TCR sequencing. Durable clinical benefit was achieved by nine patients but not by the remaining 20. Pretreatment blood TCR-seq was available for about 30 patients, at least one posttreatment blood collection was obtained for around 25 patients, and tumor TCR-seq was available for around 25 patients.

Findings and caveats that apply to the study as a whole: A pretreatment peripheral blood TCR clonality below the median was linked to improved progression-free and overall survival. At 3 weeks after the start of treatment, tumor-associated TCR clones in peripheral blood had expanded more in patients with durable benefit (n ≈ 24, p = 0.022). Because the sample size was small (n ≈ 28) and many of the analyses were exploratory, the results are meant to be hypothesis-generating.

The time point label for this specimen denotes: pretreatment peripheral blood. A total of approximately 27 patients with locally advanced or metastatic urothelial carcinoma, treated at Memorial Sloan Kettering on a trial protocol, made up the cohort. Peripheral blood mononuclear cells were collected pretreatment and during treatment, at between 1 and 8 total time points per patient. The Qiagen DNeasy Blood extraction kit was used to purify genomic DNA from total PBMCs and tumor samples. PBMCs were collected pretreatment and during treatment and were isolated and stored as previously described. Deletion took 6 bases off V and 9 bases off J, with a span of 18 bases between the germline ends. Taken from the germline V gene, the CDR1 and CDR2 loops are SGHRS and YFSETQ. The CDR3 spans 13 residues, from the cysteine through the phenylalanine. Only the CDR3 DNA stays, 39 bases, in frame from base 1. As regards this clone: Its cognate antigen has yet to be identified. Base qualities are not at hand, and no much larger clone is one base apart.

Synthetic TCR analog templates were spiked into each PCR so that absolute template abundance could be estimated from read counts. Using the immunoSEQ assay, TCRbeta CDR3 regions were amplified from genomic DNA with bias-controlled V and J gene primers. Sequencing of rearranged TCRbeta segments was done at approximately 20X coverage. In the original analysis: Sequencing errors were corrected by clustering, and CDR3s were annotated against IMGT so that V, D and J genes could be assigned. Only productive TCRbeta rearrangements were used in downstream analyses, excluding out-of-frame or stop-codon sequences. Clonality was calculated as one minus the Shannon entropy normalized by the log of the number of unique productive sequences. Fisher's exact test with Benjamini-Hochberg correction, at a threshold of adjusted p below 0.01, was used to find clones that differed between time points or between blood and tumor. TCRdb re-hosts the immuneACCESS table, in-frame sequences only. Its copies lack some clones; in the studies checked, an unresolved V gene accounts for under half of them, and the cause for the rest is not known. V, J and clone size are taken as reported in that table, and D and trimming were inferred from the DNA itself. The sample records approximately 90,000 clones, roughly 90% of which are singletons. The top ten hold around 1.5% of the sample.

Sample: PBMCs, taken around atezolizumab (anti-PD-L1) treatment. This receptor chain uses TRBV5-1 and TRBJ2-5; a tentative D call is TRBD2 (6 bases match). The source of this sequence is a man aged 55-75 years with urothelial cancer. The DNA sequence follows: TGCGCCAGCAAGAATACCACGACGGGGGCCCAGTACTTC. The translation is CASKNTTTGAQYF.